This T cell receptor (beta chain) was sequenced during a study of CD8 T cells in Susac syndrome. Across the study: Susac syndrome patients were untreated, on corticosteroids with some adding intravenous immunoglobulin, or on intravenous immunoglobulin only. Study-wide results and limits: Within Susac syndrome CD4+ T cell repertoires, clonal expansion was not evident.

Of note for this clonotype: The antigen remains undetermined.

Patients with Susac syndrome met diagnostic criteria defined recently for definite or probable disease. RNA was extracted with the RNeasy kit, and a quantity of 0.5 to 1 ug was reverse transcribed using random hexamers. The method of amplification for TCR beta CDR3 was immunoSEQ multiplex PCR, covering 54 Vbeta and 13 Jbeta. TCRdb reanalysed the immunoSEQ multiplex PCR reads using MiXCR and keeps one entry per CDR3 protein. The table records under 200,000 distinct CDR3 sequences, more than 95% of them present only once. Per the germline V gene, CDR1 is MDHEN and CDR2 is SYDVKM. This CDR3 contains 13 residues. The V end was cut by 8 bases, the J end by 0 bases, with 11 bases between.

The sample consisted of CD4+ T cells from PBMCs. The gene calls are TRBV28 and TRBJ2-7, with D possibly being TRBD1 (6 bases). The TCR originated in a human donor with Susac syndrome. The CDR3 region has the DNA TGTGCCAGCCTCGAGGACAGCTCCTACGAGCAGTACTTC. Protein product: CASLEDSSYEQYF.